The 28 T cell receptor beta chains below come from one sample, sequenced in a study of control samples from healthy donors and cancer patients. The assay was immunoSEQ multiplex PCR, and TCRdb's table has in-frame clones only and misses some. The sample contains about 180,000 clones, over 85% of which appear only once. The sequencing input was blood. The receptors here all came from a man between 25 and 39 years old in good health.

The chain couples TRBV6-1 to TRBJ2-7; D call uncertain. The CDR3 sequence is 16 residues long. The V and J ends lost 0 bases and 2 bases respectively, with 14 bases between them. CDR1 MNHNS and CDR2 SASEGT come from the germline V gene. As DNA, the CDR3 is TGTGCCAGCAGTGAAGCCCTCGGGCCAGCCCCCTACGAGCAGTACTTC. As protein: CASSEALGPAPYEQYF.

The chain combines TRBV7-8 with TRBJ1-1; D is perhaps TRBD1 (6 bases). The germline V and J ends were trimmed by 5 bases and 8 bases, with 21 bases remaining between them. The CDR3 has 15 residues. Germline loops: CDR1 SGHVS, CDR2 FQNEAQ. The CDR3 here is CASSRGPGAAWEAFF. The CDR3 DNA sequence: TGTGCCAGCAGCCGAGGACCAGGGGCGGCGTGGGAAGCTTTCTTT.

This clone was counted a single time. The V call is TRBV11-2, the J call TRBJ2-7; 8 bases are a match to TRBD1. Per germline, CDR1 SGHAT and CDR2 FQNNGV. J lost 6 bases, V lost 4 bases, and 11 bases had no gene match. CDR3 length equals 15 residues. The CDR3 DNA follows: TGTGCCAGCAGCTCGACTCGGACAGGGCCGGGCGAGCAGTACTTC. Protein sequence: CASSSTRTGPGEQYF.

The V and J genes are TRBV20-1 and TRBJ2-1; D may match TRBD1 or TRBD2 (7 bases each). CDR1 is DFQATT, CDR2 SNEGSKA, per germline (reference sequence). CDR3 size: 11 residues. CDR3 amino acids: CRTRGGGEQFF. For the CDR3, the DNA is TGCAGAACCAGGGGGGGCGGTGAGCAGTTCTTC.

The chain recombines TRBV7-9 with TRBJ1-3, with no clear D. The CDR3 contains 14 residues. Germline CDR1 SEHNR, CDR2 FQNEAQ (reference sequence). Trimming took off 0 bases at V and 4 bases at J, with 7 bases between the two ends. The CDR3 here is CASSLASQGNTIYF. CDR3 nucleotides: TGTGCCAGCAGCTTAGCCTCACAGGGAAACACCATATATTTT.

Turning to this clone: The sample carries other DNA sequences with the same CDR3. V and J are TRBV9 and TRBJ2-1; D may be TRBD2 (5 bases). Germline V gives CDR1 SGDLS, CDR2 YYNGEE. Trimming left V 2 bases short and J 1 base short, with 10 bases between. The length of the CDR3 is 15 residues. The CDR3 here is CASSVGLASYNEQFF. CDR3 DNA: TGTGCCAGCAGCGTTGGGCTAGCTTCCTACAATGAGCAGTTCTTC.

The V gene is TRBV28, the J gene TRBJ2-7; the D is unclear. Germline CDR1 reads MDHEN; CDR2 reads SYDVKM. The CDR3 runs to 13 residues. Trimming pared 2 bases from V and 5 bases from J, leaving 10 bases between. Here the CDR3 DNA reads TGTGCCAGCAGTTTACCTACCCGGAACGAGCAGTACTTC. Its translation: CASSLPTRNEQYF.

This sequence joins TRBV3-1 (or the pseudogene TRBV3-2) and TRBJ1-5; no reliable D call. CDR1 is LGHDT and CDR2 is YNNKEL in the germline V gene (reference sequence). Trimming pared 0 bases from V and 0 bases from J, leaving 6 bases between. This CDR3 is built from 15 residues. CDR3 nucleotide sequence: TGTGCCAGCAGCCAAGAGGCGTATAGCAATCAGCCCCAGCATTTT. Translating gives CASSQEAYSNQPQHF.

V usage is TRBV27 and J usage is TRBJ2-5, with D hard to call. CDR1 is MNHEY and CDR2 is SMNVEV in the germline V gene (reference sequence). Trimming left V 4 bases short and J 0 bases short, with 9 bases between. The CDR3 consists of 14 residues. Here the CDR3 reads CASSSTVYQETQYF. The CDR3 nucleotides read TGTGCCAGCAGTTCGACCGTGTACCAAGAGACCCAGTACTTC.

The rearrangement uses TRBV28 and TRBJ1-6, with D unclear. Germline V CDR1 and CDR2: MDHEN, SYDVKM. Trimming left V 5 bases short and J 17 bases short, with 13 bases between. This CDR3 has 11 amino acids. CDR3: CASSPGRWVHF. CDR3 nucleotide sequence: TGTGCCAGCAGTCCCGGCCGTTGGGTCCACTTT.

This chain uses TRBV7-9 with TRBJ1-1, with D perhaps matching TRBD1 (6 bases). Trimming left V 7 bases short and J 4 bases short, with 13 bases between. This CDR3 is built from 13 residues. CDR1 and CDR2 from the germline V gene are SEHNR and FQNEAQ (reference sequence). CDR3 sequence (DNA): TGTGCCAGCACCTTTGGACAGTCCACTGAAGCTTTCTTT. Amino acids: CASTFGQSTEAFF.

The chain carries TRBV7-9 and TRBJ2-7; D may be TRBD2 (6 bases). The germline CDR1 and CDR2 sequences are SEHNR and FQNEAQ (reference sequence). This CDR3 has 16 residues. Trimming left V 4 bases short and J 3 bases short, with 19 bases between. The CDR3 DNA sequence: TGTGCCAGCAGCTACTCCGGGAGCCTCCTCCACTACGAGCAGTACTTC. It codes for CASSYSGSLLHYEQYF.

CDR3 loop: CASSLGASRDADTQYF. The CDR3 region has the DNA TGCGCCAGCAGCTTGGGAGCTTCTAGAGATGCAGATACGCAGTATTTT. The rearrangement joins TRBV5-1 to TRBJ2-3, with D hard to call. V lost 0 bases and J lost 4, with 15 bases in between. The germline V gene has CDR1 SGHRS and CDR2 YFSETQ. This CDR3 contains 16 residues.

The DNA for the CDR3 is TGTGCCAGCAGTTCTCCTAGCAAATGGAACAATGAGCAGTTCTTC. This sequence encodes CASSSPSKWNNEQFF. This rearrangement joins TRBV6-5 to TRBJ2-1; TRBD2 might be the D (5 bases). Trimming left V 4 bases short and J 5 bases short, with 15 bases between. Germline CDR1 is MNHEY and CDR2 is SVGAGI. This CDR3 has 15 residues.

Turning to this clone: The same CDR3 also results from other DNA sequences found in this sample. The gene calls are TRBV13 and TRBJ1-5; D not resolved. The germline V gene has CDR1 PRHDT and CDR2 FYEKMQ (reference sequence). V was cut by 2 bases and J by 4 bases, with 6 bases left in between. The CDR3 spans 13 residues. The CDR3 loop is CASSLSPNQPQHF. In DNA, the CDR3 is TGTGCCAGCAGCTTAAGTCCAAATCAGCCCCAGCATTTT.

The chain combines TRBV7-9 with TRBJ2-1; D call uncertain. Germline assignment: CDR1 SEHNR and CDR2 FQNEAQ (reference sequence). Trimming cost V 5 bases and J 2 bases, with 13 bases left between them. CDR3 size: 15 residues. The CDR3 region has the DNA TGTGCCAGCAGCCCTGGGGTTCTTACCTACAATGAGCAGTTCTTC. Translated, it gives CASSPGVLTYNEQFF. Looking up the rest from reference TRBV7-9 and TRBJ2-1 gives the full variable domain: DTGVSQNPRHKITKRGQNVTFRCDPISEHNRLYWYRQTLGQGPEFLTYFQNEAQLEKSRLLSDRFSAERPKGSFSTLEIQRTEQGDSAMYLCASSPGVLTYNEQFFGPGTRLTVL.

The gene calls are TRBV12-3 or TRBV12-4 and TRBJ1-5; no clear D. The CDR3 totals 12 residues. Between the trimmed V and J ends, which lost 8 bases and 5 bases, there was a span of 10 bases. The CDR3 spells CASRSPYQPQHF. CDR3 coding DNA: TGTGCCAGCCGGTCCCCCTATCAGCCCCAGCATTTT.

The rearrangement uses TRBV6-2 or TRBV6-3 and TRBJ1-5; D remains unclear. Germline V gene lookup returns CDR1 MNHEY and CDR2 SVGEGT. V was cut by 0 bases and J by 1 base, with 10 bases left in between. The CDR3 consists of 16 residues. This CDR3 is CASSYSSWASNQPQHF. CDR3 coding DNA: TGTGCCAGCAGTTACTCGTCGTGGGCGAGCAATCAGCCCCAGCATTTT.

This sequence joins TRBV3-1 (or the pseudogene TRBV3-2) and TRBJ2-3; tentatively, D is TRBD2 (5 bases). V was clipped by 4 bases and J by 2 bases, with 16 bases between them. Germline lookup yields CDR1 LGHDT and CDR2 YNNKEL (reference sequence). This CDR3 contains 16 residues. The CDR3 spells CASSREMSLATDTQYF. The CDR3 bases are TGTGCCAGCAGCCGGGAGATGAGTCTAGCCACAGATACGCAGTATTTT.

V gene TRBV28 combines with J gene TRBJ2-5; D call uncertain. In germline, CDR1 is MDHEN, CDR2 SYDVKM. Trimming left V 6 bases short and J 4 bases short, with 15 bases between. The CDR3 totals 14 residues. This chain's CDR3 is CASSKRVPPETQYF. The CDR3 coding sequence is TGTGCCAGCAGCAAAAGGGTCCCCCCAGAGACCCAGTACTTC.

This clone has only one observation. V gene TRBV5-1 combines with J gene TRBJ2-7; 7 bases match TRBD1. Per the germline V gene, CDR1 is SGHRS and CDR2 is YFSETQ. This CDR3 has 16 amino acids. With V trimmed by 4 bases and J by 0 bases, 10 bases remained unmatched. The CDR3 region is CASSPDLGTASYEQYF. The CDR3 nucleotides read TGCGCCAGCAGCCCTGACCTCGGGACAGCCTCCTACGAGCAGTACTTC.

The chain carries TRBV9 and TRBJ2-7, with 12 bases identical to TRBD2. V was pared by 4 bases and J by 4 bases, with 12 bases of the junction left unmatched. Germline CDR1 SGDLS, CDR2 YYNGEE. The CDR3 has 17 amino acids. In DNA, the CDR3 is TGTGCCAGCAGCCCTAGCGGGGGGGCCGCTAACTATTACGAGCAGTACTTC. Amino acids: CASSPSGGAANYYEQYF.

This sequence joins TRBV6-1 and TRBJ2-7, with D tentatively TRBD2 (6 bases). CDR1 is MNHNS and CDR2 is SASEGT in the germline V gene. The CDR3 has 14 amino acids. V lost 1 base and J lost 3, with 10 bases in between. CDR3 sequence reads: CASSEEWRDYEQYF. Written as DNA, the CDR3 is TGTGCCAGCAGTGAAGAATGGCGGGACTACGAGCAGTACTTC.

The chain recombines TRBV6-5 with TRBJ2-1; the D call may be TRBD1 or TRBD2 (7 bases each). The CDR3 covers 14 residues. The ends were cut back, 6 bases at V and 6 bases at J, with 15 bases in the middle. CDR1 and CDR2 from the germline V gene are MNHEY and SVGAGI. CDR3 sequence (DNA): TGTGCCAGCAGCCAGGGGGGGGTGGTCAATGAGCAGTTCTTC. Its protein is CASSQGGVVNEQFF.

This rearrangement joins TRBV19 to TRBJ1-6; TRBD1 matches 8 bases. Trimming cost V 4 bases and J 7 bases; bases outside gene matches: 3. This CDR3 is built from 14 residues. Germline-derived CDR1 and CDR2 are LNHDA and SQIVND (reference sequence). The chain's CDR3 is CASSSTGGNSPLHF. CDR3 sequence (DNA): TGTGCCAGTAGTAGTACAGGGGGGAATTCACCCCTCCACTTT.

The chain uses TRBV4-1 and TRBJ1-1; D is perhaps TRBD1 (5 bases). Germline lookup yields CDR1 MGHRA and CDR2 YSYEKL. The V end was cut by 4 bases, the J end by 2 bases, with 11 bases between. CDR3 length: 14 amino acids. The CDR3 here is CASSPSTDNTEAFF. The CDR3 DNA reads TGCGCCAGCAGCCCGTCGACAGACAACACTGAAGCTTTCTTT.

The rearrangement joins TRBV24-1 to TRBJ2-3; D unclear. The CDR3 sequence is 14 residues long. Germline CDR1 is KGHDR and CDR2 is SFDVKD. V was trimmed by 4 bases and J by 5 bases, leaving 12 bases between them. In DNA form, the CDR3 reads TGTGCCACCAGTGAGGCTGGACGGCTAGATACGCAGTATTTT. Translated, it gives CATSEAGRLDTQYF.

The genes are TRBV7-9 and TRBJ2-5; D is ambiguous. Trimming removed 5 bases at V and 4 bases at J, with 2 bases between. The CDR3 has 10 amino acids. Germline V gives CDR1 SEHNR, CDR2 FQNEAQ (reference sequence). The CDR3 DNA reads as TGTGCCAGCAGCCCAGAGACCCAGTACTTC. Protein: CASSPETQYF.